This T cell receptor (beta chain) derives from a study of T cells after yellow fever vaccination. Study observations and caveats: Weaker in magnitude, the secondary response showed a faster peak on day 5 versus 15.

CDR1 SGHRS and CDR2 YFSETQ come from the germline V gene. There are 15 residues in the CDR3. The V end was cut by 0 bases, the J end by 1 base, with 9 bases between. A word on this clonotype: What it binds is not known.

TCRdb reprocessed the 5' RACE reads with MiXCR, giving one entry per CDR3 protein. The table records under 400,000 distinct CDR3 sequences, around 10% of them present only once. This chain links TRBV5-1 with TRBJ2-3, with D unclear. This receptor was taken from a man in his late teens or twenties who received the YFV17D yellow fever vaccine. This sample comprised PBMCs, obtained on the day of the first yellow fever vaccination. CDR3 DNA: TGCGCCAGCAGCTTGGGTTCCTACGGCACAGATACGCAGTATTTT. Translation gives CASSLGSYGTDTQYF.